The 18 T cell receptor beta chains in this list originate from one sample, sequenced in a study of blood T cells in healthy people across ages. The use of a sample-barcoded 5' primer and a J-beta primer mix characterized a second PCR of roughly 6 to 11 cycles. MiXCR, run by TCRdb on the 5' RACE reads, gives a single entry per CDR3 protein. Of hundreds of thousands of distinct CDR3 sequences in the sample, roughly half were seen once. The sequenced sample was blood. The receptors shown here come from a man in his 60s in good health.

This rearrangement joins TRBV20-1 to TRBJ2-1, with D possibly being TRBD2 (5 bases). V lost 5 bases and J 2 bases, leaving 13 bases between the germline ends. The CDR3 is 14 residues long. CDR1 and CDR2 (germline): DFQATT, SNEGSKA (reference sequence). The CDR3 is CSAVGLATYNEQFF. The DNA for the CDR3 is TGCAGTGCTGTCGGACTCGCCACCTACAATGAGCAGTTCTTC.

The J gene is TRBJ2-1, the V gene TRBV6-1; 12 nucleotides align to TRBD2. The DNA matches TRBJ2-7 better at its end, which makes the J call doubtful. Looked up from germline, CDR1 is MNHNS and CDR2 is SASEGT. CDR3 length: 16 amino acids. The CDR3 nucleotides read TGTGCCAGCAGTTGGACTAGCGGGAAGGCGGACAATGAGCAGTACTTC. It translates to CASSWTSGKADNEQYF.

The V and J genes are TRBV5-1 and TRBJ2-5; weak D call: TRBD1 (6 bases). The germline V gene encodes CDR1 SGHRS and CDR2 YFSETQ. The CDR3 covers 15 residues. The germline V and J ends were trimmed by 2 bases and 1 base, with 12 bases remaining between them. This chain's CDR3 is CASSFTGLTQETQYF. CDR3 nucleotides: TGCGCCAGCAGCTTTACAGGGTTGACCCAAGAGACCCAGTACTTC.

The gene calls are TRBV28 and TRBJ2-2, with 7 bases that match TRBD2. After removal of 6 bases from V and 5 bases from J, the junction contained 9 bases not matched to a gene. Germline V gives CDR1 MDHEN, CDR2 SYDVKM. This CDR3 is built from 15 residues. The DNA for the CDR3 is TGTGCCAGCAGGTTCAGCGGGGTTGGAACCGGGGAGCTGTTTTTT. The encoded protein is CASRFSGVGTGELFF. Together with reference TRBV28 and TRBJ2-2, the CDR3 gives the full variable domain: DVKVTQSSRYLVKRTGEKVFLECVQDMDHENMFWYRQDPGLGLRLIYFSYDVKMKEKGDIPEGYSVSREKKERFSLILESASTNQTSMYLCASRFSGVGTGELFFGEGSRLTVL.

CDR3 in amino acids: CASSLGTGKDTQYF. DNA for the CDR3: TGTGCCAGCAGCTTGGGGACAGGCAAAGATACGCAGTATTTT. The chain has TRBV5-8 and TRBJ2-3, with 7 nucleotides matching TRBD1. Germline V lookup: CDR1 SGHTS, CDR2 YDEGEE. The CDR3 consists of 14 residues. Trimming at V came to 0 bases and at J to 5 bases, leaving 3 bases not matched to a gene.

For the CDR3, the DNA is TGCAGCGCCCTGGGAGGGAGGGCTGGCTACACCTTC. This gives the protein CSALGGRAGYTF. The chain links TRBV29-1 to TRBJ1-2; D gene uncertain. Germline V CDR1 and CDR2: SQVTM, ANQGSEA. The CDR3 consists of 12 residues. The germline V and J ends were trimmed by 7 bases and 7 bases, with 16 bases remaining between them.

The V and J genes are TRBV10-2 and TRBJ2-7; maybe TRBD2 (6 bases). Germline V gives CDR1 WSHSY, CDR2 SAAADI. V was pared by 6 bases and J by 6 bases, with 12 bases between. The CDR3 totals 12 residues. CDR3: CASRPGLTEQYF. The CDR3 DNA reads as TGCGCCAGCAGACCCGGACTAACCGAGCAGTACTTC.

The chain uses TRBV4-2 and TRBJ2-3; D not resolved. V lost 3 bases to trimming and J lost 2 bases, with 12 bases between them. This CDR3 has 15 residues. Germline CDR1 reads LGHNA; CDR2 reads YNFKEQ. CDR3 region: CASSQEVAYTDTQYF. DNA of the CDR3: TGTGCCAGCAGCCAGGAAGTAGCCTACACAGATACGCAGTATTTT.

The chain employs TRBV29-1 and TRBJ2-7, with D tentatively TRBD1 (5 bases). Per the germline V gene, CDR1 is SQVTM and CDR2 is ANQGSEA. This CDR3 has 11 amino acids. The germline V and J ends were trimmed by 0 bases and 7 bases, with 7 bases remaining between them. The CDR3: CSVEDPGEQYF. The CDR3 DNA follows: TGCAGCGTTGAAGATCCAGGGGAGCAGTACTTC.

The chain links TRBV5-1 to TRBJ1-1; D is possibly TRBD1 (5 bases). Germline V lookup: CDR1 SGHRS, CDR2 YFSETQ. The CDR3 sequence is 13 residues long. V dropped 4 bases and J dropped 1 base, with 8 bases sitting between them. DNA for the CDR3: TGCGCCAGCAGCATGCAGGGGAACACTGAAGCTTTCTTT. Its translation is CASSMQGNTEAFF.

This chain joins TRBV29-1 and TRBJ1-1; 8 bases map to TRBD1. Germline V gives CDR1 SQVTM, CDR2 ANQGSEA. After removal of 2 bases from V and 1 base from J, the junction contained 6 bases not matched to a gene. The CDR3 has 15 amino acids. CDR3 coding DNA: TGCAGCGTTGAACGTACAGGGGGGAGGAACACTGAAGCTTTCTTT. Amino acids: CSVERTGGRNTEAFF.

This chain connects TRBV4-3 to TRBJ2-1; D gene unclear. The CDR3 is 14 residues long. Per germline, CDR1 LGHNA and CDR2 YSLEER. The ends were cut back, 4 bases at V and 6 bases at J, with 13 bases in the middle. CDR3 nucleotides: TGCGCCAGCAGCCCCCTAGGCCCTAGCAATGAGCAGTTCTTC. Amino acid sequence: CASSPLGPSNEQFF.

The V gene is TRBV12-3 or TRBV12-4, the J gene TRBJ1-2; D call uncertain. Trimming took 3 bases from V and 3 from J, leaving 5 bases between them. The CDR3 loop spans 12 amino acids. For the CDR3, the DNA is TGTGCCAGCAGTTTTTGGGACTATGGCTACACCTTC. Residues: CASSFWDYGYTF.

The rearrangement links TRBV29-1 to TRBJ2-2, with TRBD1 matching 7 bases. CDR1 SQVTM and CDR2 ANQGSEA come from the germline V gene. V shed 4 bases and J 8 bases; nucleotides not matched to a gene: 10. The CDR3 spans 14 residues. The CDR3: CSVAGTAEGGELFF. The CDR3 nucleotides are TGCAGCGTTGCCGGGACAGCCGAAGGGGGGGAGCTGTTTTTT.

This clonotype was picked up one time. CDR3 nucleotide sequence: TGTGCCAGCAGTTACGCCGGGAAGAGCACAGATACGCAGTATTTT. It encodes CASSYAGKSTDTQYF. The rearrangement uses TRBV6-2 or TRBV6-3 and TRBJ2-3, with TRBD2 as a possible D gene (5 bases). V lost 2 bases and J lost 0, with 9 bases in between. The CDR3 is 15 residues long. Germline V gives CDR1 MNHEY, CDR2 SVGEGT.

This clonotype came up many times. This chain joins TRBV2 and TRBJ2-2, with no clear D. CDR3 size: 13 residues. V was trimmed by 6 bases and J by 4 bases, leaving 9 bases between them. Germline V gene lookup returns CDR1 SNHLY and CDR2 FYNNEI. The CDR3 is CASRPRTTGELFF. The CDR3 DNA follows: TGTGCCAGCAGACCCCGGACCACCGGGGAGCTGTTTTTT.

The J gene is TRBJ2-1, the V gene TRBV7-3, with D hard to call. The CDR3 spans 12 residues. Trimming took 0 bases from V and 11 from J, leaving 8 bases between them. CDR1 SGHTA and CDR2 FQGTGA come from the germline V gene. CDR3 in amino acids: CASSLTGVKQFF. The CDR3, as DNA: TGTGCCAGCAGCTTAACTGGGGTAAAGCAGTTCTTC.

In DNA, the CDR3 is TGTGCCAGCAGATCCGGGACAGGGGATTATGAGCAGTACTTC. This sequence encodes CASRSGTGDYEQYF. The chain combines TRBV6-1 with TRBJ2-7; 10 bases agree with TRBD1. CDR1 MNHNS and CDR2 SASEGT come from the germline V gene. With V trimmed by 6 bases and J by 7 bases, 9 bases remained unmatched. This CDR3 spans 14 amino acids.